This TCR beta chain was profiled in a study of blood T cells in healthy people across ages. Study-level findings and limits: What prevented conclusive comparison of naive and antigen-experienced cells was that PBMCs were unsorted. Both higher diversity and more naive CD4+ cells marked long-lived donors when set against aged donors.

Germline values: CDR1 SNHLY, CDR2 FYNNEI. Trimming cost V 7 bases and J 1 base, with 4 bases left between them. The CDR3 consists of 11 residues. PCR was performed a second time for roughly 7 to 12 cycles using a sample-barcoded 5' primer and a J-beta primer mix. From the 5' RACE reads, TCRdb called clonotypes with MiXCR, one entry per CDR3 protein. The data contain 850,000 to 950,000 distinct CDR3 sequences, around 26% of them singletons. Total RNA was extracted at no less than 5.5 micrograms per sample. This clonotype was found many times. Its antigen remains unknown. The sample comprised blood. This clonotype was obtained from a woman older than 75 in good health. V usage is TRBV2 and J usage is TRBJ2-5; D gene uncertain. The CDR3 DNA is TGTGCCAGCACCATCCAAGAGACCCAGTACTTC. This sequence encodes CASTIQETQYF.